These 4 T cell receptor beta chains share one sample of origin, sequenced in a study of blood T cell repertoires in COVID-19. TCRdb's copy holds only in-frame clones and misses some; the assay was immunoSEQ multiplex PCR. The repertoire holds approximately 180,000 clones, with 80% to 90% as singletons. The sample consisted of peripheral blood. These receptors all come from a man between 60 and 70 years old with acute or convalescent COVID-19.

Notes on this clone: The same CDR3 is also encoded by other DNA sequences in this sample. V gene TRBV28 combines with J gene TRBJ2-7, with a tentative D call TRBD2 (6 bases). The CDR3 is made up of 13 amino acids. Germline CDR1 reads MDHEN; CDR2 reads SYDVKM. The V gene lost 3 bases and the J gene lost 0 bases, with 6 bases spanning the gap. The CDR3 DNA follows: TGTGCCAGCAGTTTCGGGAGCTCCTACGAGCAGTACTTC. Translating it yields CASSFGSSYEQYF.

CDR3 sequence: CASSQSSDGSYNEQFF. The CDR3 nucleotides read TGCGCCAGCAGTCAATCGAGCGACGGCTCCTACAATGAGCAGTTCTTC. This chain uses TRBV23-1 with TRBJ2-1; D is undetermined. TRBV23-1 is labeled an ORF, and its function is uncertain. Trimming stripped 0 bases from V and 0 bases from J, with 9 bases between. This CDR3 has 16 amino acids.

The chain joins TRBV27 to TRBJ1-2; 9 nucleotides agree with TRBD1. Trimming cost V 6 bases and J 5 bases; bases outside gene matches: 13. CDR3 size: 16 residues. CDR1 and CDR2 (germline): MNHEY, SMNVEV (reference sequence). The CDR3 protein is CASSSGTGRFRYGYTF. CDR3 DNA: TGTGCCAGCAGCAGCGGGACAGGGCGTTTTCGGTATGGCTACACCTTC.

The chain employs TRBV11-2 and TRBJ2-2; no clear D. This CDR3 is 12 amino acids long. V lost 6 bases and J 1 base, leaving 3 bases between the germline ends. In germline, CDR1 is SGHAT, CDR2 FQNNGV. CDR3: CASSLNTGELFF. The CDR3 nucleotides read TGTGCCAGCAGTCTGAACACCGGGGAGCTGTTTTTT.